This T cell receptor beta chain derives from a study of T-cell reconstitution after alpha-beta-depleted transplantation in children. The study, taken as a whole, reports: A year post-transplant, T-cell counts and diversity derived mostly from newly produced T cells. Surviving recipient T cells and thymic progenitors underlay high day-60 TCRbeta diversity in some patients. At around two months after transplant, the alpha-beta T cells were reportedly derived from several hundred expanded clones that came from non-depleted graft cells.

Researchers prepared the TCRbeta library using unique molecular identifiers, the study reports. One entry per CDR3 protein, called by TCRdb with MiXCR from the PCR reads. The sample contains 450,000 to 700,000 distinct CDR3 sequences, around 27% of which appear only once. V gave up 5 bases and J gave up 6 bases; unmatched junction bases: 13. The CDR3 contains 15 residues. From germline, CDR1 is SGDLS and CDR2 YYNGEE. To note about this clonotype: Its antigen is still unknown.

The chain carries TRBV9 and TRBJ2-7; 8 positions match TRBD2. The sample was PBMCs, taken before TCRalphabeta/CD19-depleted stem cell transplant. The TCR sequence derives from a boy younger than two with Wiskott-Aldrich syndrome, due to receive a stem cell transplant. The CDR3 region has the DNA TGTGCCAGCAGTGGGGGACTAGTGTTGGGAAGCGAGCAGTACTTC. As protein: CASSGGLVLGSEQYF.